Listed here are 31 T cell receptor beta chains from one sample, sequenced in a study of blood T cells in healthy people across ages. The authors ran a second PCR of about 6 to 11 cycles using a sample-barcoded 5' primer and a J-beta primer mix. TCRdb reanalysed the 5' RACE reads using MiXCR and keeps one entry per CDR3 protein. Among roughly 2 million distinct CDR3 sequences, around half were seen once, and the ten largest hold more than 2%. Sequenced input: blood. Receptors originate from a woman aged 40 to 50 in good health.

The rearrangement uses TRBV10-3 and TRBJ2-2; 10 bases fit TRBD2. Germline trimming cut 4 bases from V and 0 bases from J; bases unmatched to any gene: 8. The CDR3 loop spans 18 amino acids. CDR1 is ENHRY, CDR2 SYGVKD, per germline. Here the CDR3 reads CAISGASGGHANTGELFF. Here the CDR3 DNA reads TGTGCCATCAGTGGGGCTAGCGGGGGACACGCGAACACCGGGGAGCTGTTTTTT.

The V call is TRBV7-2, the J call TRBJ2-7; either TRBD1 or TRBD2 may fit D (5 bases each). The V and J ends lost 0 bases and 5 bases respectively, with 17 bases between them. This CDR3 spans 16 amino acids. CDR1 is SGHTA, CDR2 FQGNSA, per germline. CDR3 sequence: CASSLARGTPPHEQYF. The CDR3 DNA sequence: TGTGCCAGCAGCTTAGCGCGAGGGACCCCTCCCCACGAGCAGTACTTC.

V usage is TRBV7-3 and J usage is TRBJ2-3, with D perhaps TRBD1 or TRBD2 (5 bases each). CDR1 and CDR2 from the germline V gene are SGHTA and FQGTGA. The CDR3 loop spans 19 amino acids. Trimming cost V 0 bases and J 0 bases, with 19 bases left between them. CDR3 loop: CASSLTGRLRQTSTDTQYF. As DNA, the CDR3 is TGTGCCAGCAGCTTAACGGGACGACTAAGGCAGACTAGCACAGATACGCAGTATTTT.

The chain combines TRBV20-1 with TRBJ1-1, with D unresolved. The germline V and J ends were trimmed by 6 bases and 3 bases, with 11 bases remaining between them. The CDR3 runs 12 residues. Germline-derived CDR1 and CDR2 are DFQATT and SNEGSKA (reference sequence). The CDR3 coding sequence is TGCAGTGCCTTACCTCCGGACACTGAAGCTTTCTTT. This sequence encodes CSALPPDTEAFF.

This rearrangement joins TRBV9 to TRBJ2-5, with 7 bases identical to TRBD1. J was trimmed by 2 bases and V by 0 bases; bases with no gene match: 7. CDR1 and CDR2 (germline): SGDLS, YYNGEE. The CDR3 has 16 amino acids. DNA of the CDR3: TGTGCCAGCAGCGTAGAAGCGACAGGGTTGCAAGAGACCCAGTACTTC. This gives the protein CASSVEATGLQETQYF.

The J gene is TRBJ2-5, the V gene TRBV5-1, with D tentatively TRBD1 (6 bases). V lost 2 bases and J 1 base, leaving 12 bases between the germline ends. The germline gives CDR1 SGHRS, CDR2 YFSETQ. The CDR3 has 15 amino acids. DNA of the CDR3: TGCGCCAGCAGCTTCCCACAGGGTTCCCAAGAGACCCAGTACTTC. The encoded protein is CASSFPQGSQETQYF. Using reference TRBV5-1 and TRBJ2-5 for the parts outside the CDR3, the full variable domain is KAGVTQTPRYLIKTRGQQVTLSCSPISGHRSVSWYQQTPGQGLQFLFEYFSETQRNKGNFPGRFSGRQFSNSRSEMNVSTLELGDSALYLCASSFPQGSQETQYFGPGTRLLVL.

This chain joins TRBV7-2 and TRBJ2-1, with 12 positions matching TRBD2. V lost 5 bases to trimming and J lost 5 bases; unmatched junction nucleotides: 10. The CDR3 runs 17 residues. Germline V CDR1 and CDR2: SGHTA, FQGNSA. The CDR3 reads CASSPVRLAGVNNEQFF. DNA for the CDR3: TGTGCCAGCAGCCCTGTTCGACTAGCGGGGGTGAACAATGAGCAGTTCTTC.

The chain links TRBV28 to TRBJ2-7, with D possibly being TRBD1 or TRBD2 (6 bases each). Germline V gene data show CDR1 as MDHEN and CDR2 as SYDVKM. V was shortened by 5 bases and J by 5 bases, with 19 bases between the two germline ends. This CDR3 is 15 amino acids long. Here the CDR3 reads CASSTGGTTSDEQYF. The CDR3, as DNA: TGTGCCAGCAGTACGGGCGGGACAACATCCGACGAGCAGTACTTC. Full variable domain (outside the CDR3, taken from reference TRBV28 and TRBJ2-7): DVKVTQSSRYLVKRTGEKVFLECVQDMDHENMFWYRQDPGLGLRLIYFSYDVKMKEKGDIPEGYSVSREKKERFSLILESASTNQTSMYLCASSTGGTTSDEQYFGPGTRLTVT.

This clonotype was observed a few times. This chain's CDR3 is CSAEGPPLSSYNEQFF. The CDR3 coding sequence is TGCAGTGCTGAGGGGCCACCCCTGAGCTCCTACAATGAGCAGTTCTTC. The chain recombines TRBV20-1 with TRBJ2-1; either TRBD1 or TRBD2 may fit D (5 bases each). Germline CDR1 is DFQATT and CDR2 is SNEGSKA (reference sequence). The CDR3 sequence is 16 residues long. Trimming pared 5 bases from V and 0 bases from J, leaving 17 bases between.

This clonotype has more than one count but fewer than ten. J is TRBJ1-2 and V is TRBV6-2 or TRBV6-3, with a weak D call TRBD1 (5 bases). The CDR3 consists of 17 residues. Trimming left V 0 bases short and J 0 bases short, with 14 bases between. Germline assignment: CDR1 MNHEY and CDR2 SVGEGT. CDR3 residues: CASSYSTGTGTNYGYTF. Written as DNA, the CDR3 is TGTGCCAGCAGTTACTCGACCGGGACCGGCACTAACTATGGCTACACCTTC.

This chain uses TRBV3-1 with TRBJ2-4; 8 bases align to TRBD2. Germline CDR1 LGHDT, CDR2 YNNKEL (reference sequence). The CDR3 loop spans 18 amino acids. V shed 3 bases, J shed 0 bases, and the junction held 10 bases outside the gene matches. Written as DNA, the CDR3 is TGTGCCAGCAGCCATAGTCTTAGCGGGGCGCAAGCCAAAAACATTCAGTACTTC. It yields the protein CASSHSLSGAQAKNIQYF.

This clonotype was observed a few times. The rearrangement joins TRBV20-1 to TRBJ2-1; no reliable D call. V dropped 7 bases and J dropped 4 bases, with 8 bases sitting between them. The germline V gene encodes CDR1 DFQATT and CDR2 SNEGSKA (reference sequence). The CDR3 contains 11 residues. CDR3 in amino acids: CSVIGYNEQFF. The CDR3 nucleotides are TGCAGTGTGATCGGGTACAATGAGCAGTTCTTC.

The rearrangement uses TRBV27 and TRBJ2-1; D is unresolved. The germline gives CDR1 MNHEY, CDR2 SMNVEV (reference sequence). Deletions cut 5 bases from V and 2 bases from J, with 13 bases between. The CDR3 covers 15 residues. The CDR3 coding sequence is TGTGCCAGCAGTAACCAATACGGCCCCTACAATGAGCAGTTCTTC. Translation: CASSNQYGPYNEQFF.

The chain has TRBV20-1 and TRBJ2-5, with 8 nucleotides matching TRBD1. The end of the DNA fits TRBJ2-7 better, so the J call may be wrong. Germline V gives CDR1 DFQATT, CDR2 SNEGSKA (reference sequence). The CDR3 sequence is 16 residues long. In DNA, the CDR3 is TGCAGTGCTAGAGATGATGGCAGGGGGCGGGGTACCGAGCAGTACTTC. This sequence encodes CSARDDGRGRGTEQYF.

This clonotype was detected only once. V and J are TRBV20-1 and TRBJ2-1; 9 bases agree with TRBD1. The CDR3 runs 13 residues. Germline V gene lookup returns CDR1 DFQATT and CDR2 SNEGSKA (reference sequence). V was clipped by 6 bases and J by 10 bases; unmatched bases: 10. The CDR3: CSAPGQGPYEQFF. In DNA, the CDR3 is TGCAGTGCCCCGGGACAGGGTCCCTACGAGCAGTTCTTC.

This clonotype was seen repeatedly, ten times or more. V usage is TRBV6-2 or TRBV6-3 and J usage is TRBJ2-5, with D perhaps TRBD1 (6 bases). This CDR3 region has 13 residues. The germline V gene encodes CDR1 MNHEY and CDR2 SVGEGT. V was shortened by 5 bases and J by 4 bases, with 11 bases between the two germline ends. The chain's CDR3 is CASSTGRRETQYF. The CDR3 region has the DNA TGTGCCAGCAGTACAGGGCGCAGAGAGACCCAGTACTTC.

The genes are TRBV4-1 and TRBJ2-7, with TRBD1 identical over 8 bases. Losses at the gene ends were 1 base for V and 0 bases for J; bases not matched to a gene: 2. The germline V gene has CDR1 MGHRA and CDR2 YSYEKL. The CDR3 runs 15 residues. The DNA for the CDR3 is TGCGCCAGCAGCCAAGGACAGGGGACCTCCTACGAGCAGTACTTC. It specifies CASSQGQGTSYEQYF.

The V and J genes are TRBV7-2 and TRBJ2-5; D might be TRBD1 (5 bases). Germline V gene lookup returns CDR1 SGHTA and CDR2 FQGNSA. This CDR3 contains 14 residues. Trimming cost V 3 bases and J 5 bases, with 13 bases left between them. As DNA, the CDR3 is TGTGCCAGCAGCTTCGGCAGGGTTTGGGAGACCCAGTACTTC. It codes for CASSFGRVWETQYF.

CDR3 nucleotides: TGTGCCAGCAGTGCCTATAAGGTTATCCACGAGCAGTACTTC. This encodes CASSAYKVIHEQYF. The V gene is TRBV6-1, the J gene TRBJ2-7; D gene unclear. The CDR3 has 14 amino acids. The germline V gene has CDR1 MNHNS and CDR2 SASEGT. V lost 4 bases, J lost 5 bases, and 15 bases lay in between.

V is TRBV6-2 or TRBV6-3 and J is TRBJ2-7, with 9 bases fitting TRBD1. V shed 4 bases, J shed 3 bases, and the junction held 7 bases outside the gene matches. Germline V gene sequence: CDR1 MNHEY, CDR2 SVGEGT. The length of the CDR3 is 15 residues. Written as DNA, the CDR3 is TGTGCCAGCAGTTCCACCACGGGACAGGGCTACGAGCAGTACTTC. Translating gives CASSSTTGQGYEQYF.

This sequence joins TRBV6-5 and TRBJ2-3, with D possibly being TRBD1 (6 bases). V was pared by 7 bases and J by 10 bases, with 21 bases between. Germline CDR1 is MNHEY and CDR2 is SVGAGI. The CDR3 length is 14 residues. The DNA of the CDR3 is TGTGCCAGCACCGACAGGATTGTTGCGGGTGCGCAGTATTTT. It codes for CASTDRIVAGAQYF.

This CDR3 reads CATKRDRAPNSPLHF. CDR3 DNA: TGTGCCACCAAGAGGGACAGGGCCCCCAATTCACCCCTCCACTTT. This chain connects TRBV10-3 to TRBJ1-6; 9 bases match TRBD1. The CDR3 has 15 amino acids. The germline V gene encodes CDR1 ENHRY and CDR2 SYGVKD. Germline trimming cut 10 bases from V and 7 bases from J; bases unmatched to any gene: 11.

This clonotype was seen a few times. This chain joins TRBV9 and TRBJ1-6; D unresolved. The length of the CDR3 is 15 residues. Trimming left V 5 bases short and J 4 bases short, with 13 bases between. Germline V lookup: CDR1 SGDLS, CDR2 YYNGEE. The CDR3 DNA reads TGTGCCAGCAGGCGGGAGGCAGGATATAATTCACCCCTCCACTTT. Its translation is CASRREAGYNSPLHF.

On this clonotype: A junction boundary mismatches the germline segment, possibly from a read error. The chain joins TRBV7-7 to TRBJ2-1, with a weak D call TRBD2 (5 bases). Germline CDR1 is SSHAT and CDR2 is FNYEAQ (reference sequence). The CDR3 spans 14 residues. CDR3 protein: CASSPGMAGNEQFF. The CDR3 DNA is TGTGCTAGCAGCCCGGGCATGGCGGGCAATGAGCAGTTCTTC.

The CDR3 is CATTGRQTNEKLFF. For the CDR3, the DNA is TGTGCCACAACCGGGAGACAGACTAATGAAAAACTGTTTTTT. This rearrangement joins TRBV10-3 to TRBJ1-4, with a weak D call TRBD1 (5 bases). Germline CDR1 ENHRY, CDR2 SYGVKD. The CDR3 has 14 residues. Deletions cut 10 bases from V and 2 bases from J, with 14 bases between.

This clonotype was counted only a few times. V usage is TRBV20-1 and J usage is TRBJ2-1; tentative D call: TRBD1 (6 bases). The germline gives CDR1 DFQATT, CDR2 SNEGSKA (reference sequence). Trimming pared 3 bases from V and 9 bases from J, leaving 15 bases between. The CDR3 consists of 13 residues. CDR3 nucleotide sequence: TGCAGTGCTAGTATTGCGAAAGGGGGTGAGCAGTTCTTC. Translation: CSASIAKGGEQFF.

This clonotype turned up a few times. The rearrangement uses TRBV7-9 and TRBJ2-7; D remains ambiguous. Germline-derived CDR1 and CDR2 are SEHNR and FQNEAQ (reference sequence). The CDR3 extends over 12 amino acids. Trimming took off 3 bases at V and 6 bases at J, with 9 bases between the two ends. The DNA for the CDR3 is TGTGCCAGCAGCTTCACGGGCCTCGAGCAGTACTTC. Amino acid sequence: CASSFTGLEQYF.

This chain uses TRBV12-3 or TRBV12-4 with TRBJ1-6; weak D call: TRBD1 (6 bases). V was trimmed by 6 bases and J by 3 bases, leaving 15 bases between them. This CDR3 comprises 16 residues. Here the CDR3 DNA reads TGTGCCAGCAGCCGGACAGCCCAGATCTATAATTCACCCCTCCACTTT. It specifies CASSRTAQIYNSPLHF.

The CDR3 DNA reads as TGCGCCAGCAGCCAAGATATTCTAGCTGAGGCAGATACGCAGTATTTT. This translates into CASSQDILAEADTQYF. The gene calls are TRBV4-3 and TRBJ2-3, with D possibly matching TRBD2 (5 bases). CDR3 length: 16 residues. Deletions cut 0 bases from V and 4 bases from J, with 14 bases between. Germline lookup yields CDR1 LGHNA and CDR2 YSLEER.

The chain combines TRBV5-4 with TRBJ2-1, with 8 bases that match TRBD2. J was trimmed by 10 bases and V by 3 bases; bases with no gene match: 12. This CDR3 region has 15 residues. The germline V gene encodes CDR1 SGHNT and CDR2 YYREEE (reference sequence). This CDR3 is CASSSRSGGRVEQFF. The CDR3 DNA reads TGTGCCAGCAGCTCCCGAAGCGGGGGACGAGTGGAGCAGTTCTTC.

In this sample, this clonotype turned up a few times. The chain carries TRBV20-1 and TRBJ2-3; the match to TRBD2 covers 11 bases. V was pared by 2 bases and J by 1 base, with 2 bases of the junction left unmatched. Germline V gene data show CDR1 as DFQATT and CDR2 as SNEGSKA (reference sequence). CDR3 length: 15 amino acids. The CDR3 sequence is CSARKLAGGTDTQYF. CDR3 DNA sequence: TGCAGTGCTAGAAAACTAGCGGGGGGCACAGATACGCAGTATTTT.